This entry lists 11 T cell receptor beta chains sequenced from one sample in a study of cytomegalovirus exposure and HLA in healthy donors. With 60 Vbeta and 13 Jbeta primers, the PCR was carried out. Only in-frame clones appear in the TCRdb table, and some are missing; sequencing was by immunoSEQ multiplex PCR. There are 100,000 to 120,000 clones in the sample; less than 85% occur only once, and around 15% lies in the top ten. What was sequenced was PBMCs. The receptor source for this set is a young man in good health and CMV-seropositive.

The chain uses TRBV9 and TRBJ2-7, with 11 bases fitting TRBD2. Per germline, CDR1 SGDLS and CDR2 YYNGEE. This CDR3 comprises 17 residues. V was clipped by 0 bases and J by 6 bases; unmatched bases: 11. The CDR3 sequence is CASSVDASGGPRCEQYF. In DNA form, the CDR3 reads TGTGCCAGCAGCGTAGATGCTAGCGGGGGGCCACGGTGCGAGCAGTACTTC.

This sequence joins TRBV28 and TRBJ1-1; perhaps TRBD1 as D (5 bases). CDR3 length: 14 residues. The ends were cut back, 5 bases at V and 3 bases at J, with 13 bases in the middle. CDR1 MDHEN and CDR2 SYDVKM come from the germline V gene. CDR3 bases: TGTGCCAGCAGTCCCCGGGACTCCCACACTGAAGCTTTCTTT. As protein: CASSPRDSHTEAFF.

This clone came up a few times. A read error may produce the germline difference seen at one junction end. Here the CDR3 reads CAINEPGQGLDEQYF. The CDR3, as DNA: TGTGCCATCAATGAGCCGGGACAGGGATTGGACGAGCAGTACTTC. The chain uses TRBV10-3 and TRBJ2-7; 9 bases agree with TRBD1. Germline V gene sequence: CDR1 ENHRY, CDR2 SYGVKD. The CDR3 covers 15 residues.

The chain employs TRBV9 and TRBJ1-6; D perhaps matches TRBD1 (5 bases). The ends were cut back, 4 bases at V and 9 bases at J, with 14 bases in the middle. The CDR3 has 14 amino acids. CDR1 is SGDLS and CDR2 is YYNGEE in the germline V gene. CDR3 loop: CASSFGGSGSPLHF. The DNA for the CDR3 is TGTGCCAGCAGCTTTGGGGGGTCCGGTTCACCCCTCCACTTT.

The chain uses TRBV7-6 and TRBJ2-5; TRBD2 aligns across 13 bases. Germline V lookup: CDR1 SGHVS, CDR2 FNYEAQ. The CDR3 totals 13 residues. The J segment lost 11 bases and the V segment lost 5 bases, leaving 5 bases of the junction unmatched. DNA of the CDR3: TGTGCCAGCAGCCCCGGACTAGCGGGGGAGCAGTACTTC. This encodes CASSPGLAGEQYF.

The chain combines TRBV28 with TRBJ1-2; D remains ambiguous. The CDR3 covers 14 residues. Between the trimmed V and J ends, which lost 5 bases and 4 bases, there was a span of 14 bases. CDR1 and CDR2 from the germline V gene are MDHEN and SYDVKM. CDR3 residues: CASSGRQALYGYTF. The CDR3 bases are TGTGCCAGCAGTGGTCGGCAGGCGCTCTATGGCTACACCTTC.

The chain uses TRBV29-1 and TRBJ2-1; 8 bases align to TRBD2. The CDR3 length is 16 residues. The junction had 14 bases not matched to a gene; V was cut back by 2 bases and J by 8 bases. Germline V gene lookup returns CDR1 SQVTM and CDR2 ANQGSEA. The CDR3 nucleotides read TGCAGCGTTGAAAGGAACGGGGGGGCCCGGAGGGATGAGCAGTTCTTC. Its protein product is CSVERNGGARRDEQFF.

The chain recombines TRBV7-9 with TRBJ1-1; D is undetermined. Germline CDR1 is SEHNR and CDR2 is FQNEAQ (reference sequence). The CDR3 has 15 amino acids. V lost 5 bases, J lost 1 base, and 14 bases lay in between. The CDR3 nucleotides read TGTGCCAGCAGCCCCCGGCAGCGGAGGAACACTGAAGCTTTCTTT. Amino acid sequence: CASSPRQRRNTEAFF. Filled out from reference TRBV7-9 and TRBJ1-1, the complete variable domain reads DTGVSQNPRHKITKRGQNVTFRCDPISEHNRLYWYRQTLGQGPEFLTYFQNEAQLEKSRLLSDRFSAERPKGSFSTLEIQRTEQGDSAMYLCASSPRQRRNTEAFFGQGTRLTVV.

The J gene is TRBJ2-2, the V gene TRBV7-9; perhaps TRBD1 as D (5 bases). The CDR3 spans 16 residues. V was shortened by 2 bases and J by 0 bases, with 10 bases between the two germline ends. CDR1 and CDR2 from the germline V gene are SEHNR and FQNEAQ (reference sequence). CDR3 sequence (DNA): TGTGCCAGCAGCTTAATGACAGTTACGAACACCGGGGAGCTGTTTTTT. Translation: CASSLMTVTNTGELFF.

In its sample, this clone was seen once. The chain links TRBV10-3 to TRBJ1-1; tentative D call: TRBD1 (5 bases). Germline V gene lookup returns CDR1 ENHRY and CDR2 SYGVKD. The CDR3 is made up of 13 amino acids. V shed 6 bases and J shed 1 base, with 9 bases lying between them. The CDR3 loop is CAISTTGNTEAFF. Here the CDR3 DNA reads TGTGCCATCAGCACCACAGGGAACACTGAAGCTTTCTTT.

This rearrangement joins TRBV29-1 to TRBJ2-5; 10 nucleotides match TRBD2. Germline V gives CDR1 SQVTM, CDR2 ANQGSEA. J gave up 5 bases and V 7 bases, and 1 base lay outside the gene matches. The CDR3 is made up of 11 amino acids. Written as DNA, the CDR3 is TGCAGCGCGACTAGCGGGGAGACCCAGTACTTC. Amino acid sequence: CSATSGETQYF.